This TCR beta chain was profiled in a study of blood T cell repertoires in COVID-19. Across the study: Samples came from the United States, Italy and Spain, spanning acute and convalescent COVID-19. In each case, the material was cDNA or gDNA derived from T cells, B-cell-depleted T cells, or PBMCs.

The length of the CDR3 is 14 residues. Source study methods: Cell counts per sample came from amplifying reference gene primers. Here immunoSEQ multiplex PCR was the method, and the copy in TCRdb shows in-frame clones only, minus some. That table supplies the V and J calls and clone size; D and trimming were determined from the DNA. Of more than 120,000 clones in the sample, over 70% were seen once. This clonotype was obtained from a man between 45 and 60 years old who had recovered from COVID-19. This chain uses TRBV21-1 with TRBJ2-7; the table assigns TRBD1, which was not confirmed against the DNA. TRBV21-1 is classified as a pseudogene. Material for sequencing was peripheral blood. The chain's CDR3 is CASSGDRGSYEQYF. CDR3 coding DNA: TGTGCCAGCAGCGGGGACAGGGGCTCCTACGAGCAGTACTTC.